The 8 T cell receptor beta chains reported below all come from one sample, sequenced in a study of tumor-infiltrating lymphocytes in glioblastoma multiforme. Three nested ARM-PCR rounds with V-beta and C-beta primers built TCRB libraries. Via MiXCR, TCRdb re-called the multiplex PCR reads, giving one row per CDR3 protein. The profile covers more than 10,000 distinct CDR3 sequences, with over 60% appearing a single time and approximately 41% taken by the ten largest. The sequenced sample was brain tumor tissue. The receptor source for this set is a male donor with glioblastoma.

This clonotype was observed many times. CDR3: CASSLANSPLHF. CDR3 nucleotides: TGTGCCAGCAGCTTGGCCAATTCACCCCTCCACTTT. The rearrangement joins TRBV7-9 to TRBJ1-6; unclear D gene. The CDR3 has 12 amino acids. V was shortened by 3 bases and J by 7 bases, with 4 bases between the two germline ends. CDR1 SEHNR and CDR2 FQNEAQ come from the germline V gene (reference sequence).

By proportion, this clonotype is medium-sized. The chain is built from TRBV4-2 and TRBJ2-7; 11 bases agree with TRBD1. Trimming removed 0 bases from V and 0 bases from J; junction bases left unmatched: 4. The germline V gene has CDR1 LGHNA and CDR2 YNFKEQ. The CDR3 spans 17 residues. CDR3 nucleotides: TGTGCCAGCAGCCAAGAGGGGACAGGGGGGGGCTCCTACGAGCAGTACTTC. Amino acid sequence: CASSQEGTGGGSYEQYF.

Note on this clonotype: The CDR3 does not end in the conserved phenylalanine or tryptophan, so this is likely a read error. This chain links TRBV20-1 with TRBJ2-7; maybe TRBD2 (6 bases). The CDR3 sequence is 15 residues long. Germline-derived CDR1 and CDR2 are DFQATT and SNEGSKA (reference sequence). The CDR3 nucleotides are TGTAGTGCTAGAGAAGGGACCTCGGAGGGTTACGAGCAGTACCTC. This encodes CSAREGTSEGYEQYL.

This clonotype has only a few counts. One end of the junction does not line up with germline, which may come from a read error. V and J are TRBV4-1 and TRBJ1-6; D uncertain. CDR3 length: 15 residues. Germline CDR1 MGHRA, CDR2 YSYEKL. The CDR3 sequence is CASQNLASGVSPLYF. The CDR3 DNA sequence: TGCGCCAGTCAAAACCTGGCATCTGGGGTTTCACCACTCTACTTT.

The chain has TRBV4-1 and TRBJ1-2; D perhaps matches TRBD1 (6 bases). In germline, CDR1 is MGHRA, CDR2 YSYEKL. This CDR3 spans 16 amino acids. For the CDR3, the DNA is TGCGCGAACAGCCAAGATCGATACAGGGAAAACTATGGCTACACCTTC. Its protein product is CANSQDRYRENYGYTF.

The genes are TRBV20-1 and TRBJ2-1; TRBD2 might be the D (5 bases). The CDR3 covers 16 residues. Germline CDR1 is DFQATT and CDR2 is SNEGSKA (reference sequence). V was cut by 6 bases and J by 0 bases, with 18 bases left in between. CDR3 amino acids: CSAIPFVAGSYNEQFF. The DNA of the CDR3 is TGCAGTGCCATCCCCTTCGTGGCGGGCTCCTACAATGAGCAGTTCTTC.

This clonotype is termed large. This chain uses TRBV11-3 with TRBJ2-3; D is unclear. The CDR3 totals 13 residues. The germline gives CDR1 SGHNT, CDR2 YENEEA. V lost 2 bases and J 0 bases, leaving 3 bases between the germline ends. This CDR3 is CASSLRSTDTQYF. DNA for the CDR3: TGTGCCAGCAGCTTAAGAAGCACAGATACGCAGTATTTT.

This clonotype was detected once. The chain employs TRBV9 and TRBJ2-7; 7 nucleotides line up with TRBD2. CDR1 is SGDLS and CDR2 is YYNGEE in the germline V gene. Trimming took 0 bases from V and 10 from J; bases not matched to a gene: 22. CDR3 size: 18 residues. The CDR3 DNA reads TGTGCCAGCAGCGTAGGTCCGGACGTTGGGCCTAGCGGTGGTGAACAGTACTTC. Amino acids: CASSVGPDVGPSGGEQYF.